Reported below is one T cell receptor beta chain. Antigen: not known. With 8 bases clipped from V and 6 bases from J, the junction kept 8 bases outside the gene matches. CDR1 is MNHEY and CDR2 is SMNVEV in the germline V gene (reference sequence). The CDR3 is made up of 14 amino acids. The sample is drawn from a study of cytomegalovirus exposure and HLA in healthy donors. PCR employed 60 Vbeta and 13 Jbeta primers. Only in-frame clones appear in the TCRdb table, and some are missing; sequencing was by immunoSEQ multiplex PCR. The table shows 150,000 to 200,000 clones, with 60% to 80% occurring only once. Findings and limits, study-wide: Most likely, a cluster of highly shared sequence variants arose as a sequencing artifact.

This chain connects TRBV27 to TRBJ2-3; 10 bases match TRBD2. The material sequenced was PBMCs. This TCR derives from a man younger than 35 in good health and CMV-seropositive. CDR3 residues: CASAAGSGRDTQYF. CDR3 in DNA: TGTGCCAGCGCCGCGGGTAGCGGGAGGGATACGCAGTATTTT.